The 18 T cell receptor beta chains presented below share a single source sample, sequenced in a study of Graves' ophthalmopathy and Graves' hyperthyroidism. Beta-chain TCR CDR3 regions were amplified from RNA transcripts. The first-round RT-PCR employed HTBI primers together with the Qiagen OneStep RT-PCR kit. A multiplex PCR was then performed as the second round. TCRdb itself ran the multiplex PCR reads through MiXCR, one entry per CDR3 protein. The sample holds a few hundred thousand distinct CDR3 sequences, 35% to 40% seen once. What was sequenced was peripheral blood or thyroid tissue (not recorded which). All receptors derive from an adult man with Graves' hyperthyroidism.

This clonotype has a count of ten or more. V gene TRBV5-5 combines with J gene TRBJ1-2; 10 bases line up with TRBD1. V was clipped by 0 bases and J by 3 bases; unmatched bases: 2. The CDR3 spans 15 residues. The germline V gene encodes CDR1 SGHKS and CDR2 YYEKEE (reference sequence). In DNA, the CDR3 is TGTGCCAGCAGCTTGGAGACAGGGGGCGACTATGGCTACACCTTC. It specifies CASSLETGGDYGYTF. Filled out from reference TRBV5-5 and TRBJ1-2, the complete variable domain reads DAGVTQSPTHLIKTRGQQVTLRCSPISGHKSVSWYQQVLGQGPQFIFQYYEKEERGRGNFPDRFSARQFPNYSSELNVNALLLGDSALYLCASSLETGGDYGYTFGSGTRLTVV.

CDR3 in DNA: TGCAGCGTTGTGGGACAGGGGTACAATGAGCAGTTCTTC. Protein product: CSVVGQGYNEQFF. The chain links TRBV29-1 to TRBJ2-7; 10 bases are shared with TRBD1. The better agreement between TRBJ2-1 and the DNA end casts doubt on the J call. This CDR3 is 13 amino acids long. The germline CDR1 and CDR2 sequences are SQVTM and ANQGSEA.

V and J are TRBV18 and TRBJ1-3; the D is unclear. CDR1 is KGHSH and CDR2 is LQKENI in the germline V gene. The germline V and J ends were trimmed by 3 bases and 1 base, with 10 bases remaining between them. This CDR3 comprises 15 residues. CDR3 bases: TGTGCCAGCTCACCGATAAACTATTCTGGAAACACCATATATTTT. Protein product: CASSPINYSGNTIYF.

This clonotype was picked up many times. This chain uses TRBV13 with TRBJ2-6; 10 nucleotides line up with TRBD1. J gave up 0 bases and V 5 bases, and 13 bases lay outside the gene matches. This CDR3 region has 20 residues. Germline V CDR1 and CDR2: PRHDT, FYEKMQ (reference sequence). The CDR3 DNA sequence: TGTGCCAGCAGCGCCACCATCGGGACAGGGGTCCCCTCTGGGGCCAACGTCCTGACTTTC. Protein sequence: CASSATIGTGVPSGANVLTF.

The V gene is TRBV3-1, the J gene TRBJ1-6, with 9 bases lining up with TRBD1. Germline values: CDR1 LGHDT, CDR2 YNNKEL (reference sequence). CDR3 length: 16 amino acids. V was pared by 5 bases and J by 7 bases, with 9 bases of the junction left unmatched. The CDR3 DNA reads TGTGCCAGCAGCTTGGGACAGGGAATATGGAATTCACCCCTCCACTTT. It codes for CASSLGQGIWNSPLHF. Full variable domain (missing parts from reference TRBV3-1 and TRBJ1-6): DTAVSQTPKYLVTQMGNDKSIKCEQNLGHDTMYWYKQDSKKFLKIMFSYNNKELIINETVPNRFSPKSPDKAHLNLHINSLELGDSAVYFCASSLGQGIWNSPLHFGNGTRLTVT.

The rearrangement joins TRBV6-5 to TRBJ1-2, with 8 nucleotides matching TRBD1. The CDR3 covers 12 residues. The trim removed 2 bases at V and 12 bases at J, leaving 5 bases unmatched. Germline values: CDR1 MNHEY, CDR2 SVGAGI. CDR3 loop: CASSYDRGGNTF. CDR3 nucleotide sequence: TGTGCCAGCAGTTACGACAGGGGAGGAAACACCTTC.

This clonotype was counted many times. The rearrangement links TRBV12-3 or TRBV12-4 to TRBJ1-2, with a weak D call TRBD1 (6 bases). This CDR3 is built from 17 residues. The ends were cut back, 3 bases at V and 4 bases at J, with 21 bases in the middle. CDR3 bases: TGTGCCAGCAGTTTTTGGGGGCCAGGAAAGGAACCCTATGGCTACACCTTC. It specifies CASSFWGPGKEPYGYTF.

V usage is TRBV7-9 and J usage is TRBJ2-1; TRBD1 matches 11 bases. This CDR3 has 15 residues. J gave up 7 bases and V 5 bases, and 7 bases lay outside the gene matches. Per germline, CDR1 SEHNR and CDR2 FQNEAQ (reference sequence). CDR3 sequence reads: CASSDRDRGENEQFF. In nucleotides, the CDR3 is TGTGCCAGCAGCGACCGGGACAGGGGGGAAAATGAGCAGTTCTTC. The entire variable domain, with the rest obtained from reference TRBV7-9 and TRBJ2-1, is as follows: DTGVSQNPRHKITKRGQNVTFRCDPISEHNRLYWYRQTLGQGPEFLTYFQNEAQLEKSRLLSDRFSAERPKGSFSTLEIQRTEQGDSAMYLCASSDRDRGENEQFFGPGTRLTVL.

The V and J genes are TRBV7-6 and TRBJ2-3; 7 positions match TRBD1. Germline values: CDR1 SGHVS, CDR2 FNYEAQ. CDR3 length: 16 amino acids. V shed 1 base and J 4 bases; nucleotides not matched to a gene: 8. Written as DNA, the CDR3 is TGTGCCAGCAGCTTAGGCTCAGGGGGTTTCGCAGATACGCAGTATTTT. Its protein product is CASSLGSGGFADTQYF.

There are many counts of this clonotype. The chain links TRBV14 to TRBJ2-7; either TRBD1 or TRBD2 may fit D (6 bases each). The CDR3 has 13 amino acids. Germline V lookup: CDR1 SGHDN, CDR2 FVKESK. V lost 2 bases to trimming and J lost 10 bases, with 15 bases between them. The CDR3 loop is CASSQSLGGDQYF. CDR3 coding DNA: TGTGCCAGCAGCCAATCCCTGGGGGGCGACCAGTACTTC.

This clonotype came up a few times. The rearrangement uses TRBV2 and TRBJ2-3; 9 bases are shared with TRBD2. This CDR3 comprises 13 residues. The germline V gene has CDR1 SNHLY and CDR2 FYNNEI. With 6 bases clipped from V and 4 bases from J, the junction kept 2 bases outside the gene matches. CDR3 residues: CASRTSGSDTQYF. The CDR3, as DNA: TGTGCCAGCAGGACTAGCGGTTCAGATACGCAGTATTTT.

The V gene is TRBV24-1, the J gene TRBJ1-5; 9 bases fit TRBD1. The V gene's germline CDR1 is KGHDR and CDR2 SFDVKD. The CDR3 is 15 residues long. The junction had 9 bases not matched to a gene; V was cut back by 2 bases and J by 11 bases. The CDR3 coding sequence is TGTGCCACCAGTGATTACCGGACAGGGGAAGAGACCCAGCATTTT. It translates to CATSDYRTGEETQHF.

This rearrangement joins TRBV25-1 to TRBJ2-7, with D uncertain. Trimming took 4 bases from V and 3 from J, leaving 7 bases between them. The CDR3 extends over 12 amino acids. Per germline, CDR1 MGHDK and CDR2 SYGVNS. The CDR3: CASSARDYEQYF. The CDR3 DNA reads TGTGCCAGCAGTGCTAGAGACTACGAGCAGTACTTC.

CDR3 nucleotide sequence: TGTGCCAGCGGTCCAGCGGGAGTTAACCACGAGCAGTACTTC. The encoded protein is CASGPAGVNHEQYF. The rearrangement links TRBV2 to TRBJ2-7; 8 nucleotides match TRBD2. Germline CDR1 is SNHLY and CDR2 is FYNNEI. CDR3 length: 14 residues. V lost 8 bases and J lost 5; bases outside the gene matches: 11.

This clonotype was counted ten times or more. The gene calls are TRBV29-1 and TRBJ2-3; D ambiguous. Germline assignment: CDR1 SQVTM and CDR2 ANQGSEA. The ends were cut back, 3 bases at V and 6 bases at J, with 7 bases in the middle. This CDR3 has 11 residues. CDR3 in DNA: TGCAGCGTTGATCGGGTCGATACGCAGTATTTT. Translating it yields CSVDRVDTQYF.

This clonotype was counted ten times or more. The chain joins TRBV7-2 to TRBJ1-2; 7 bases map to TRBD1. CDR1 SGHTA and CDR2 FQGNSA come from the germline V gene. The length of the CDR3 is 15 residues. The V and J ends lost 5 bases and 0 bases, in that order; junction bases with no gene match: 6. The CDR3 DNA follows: TGTGCCAGCAGCATTGGGACAGCAGCTAACTATGGCTACACCTTC. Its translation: CASSIGTAANYGYTF.

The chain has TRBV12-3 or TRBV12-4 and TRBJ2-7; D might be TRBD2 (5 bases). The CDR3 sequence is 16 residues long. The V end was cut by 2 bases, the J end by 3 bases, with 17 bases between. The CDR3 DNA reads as TGTGCCAGCAGTTTACCCCTGGGTAGACGGGGCTACGAGCAGTACTTC. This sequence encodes CASSLPLGRRGYEQYF.

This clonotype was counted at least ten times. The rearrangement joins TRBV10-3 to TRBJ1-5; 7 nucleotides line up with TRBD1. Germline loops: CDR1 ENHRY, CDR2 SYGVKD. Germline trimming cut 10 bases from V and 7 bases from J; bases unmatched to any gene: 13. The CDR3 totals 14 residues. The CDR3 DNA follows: TGTGCCACACAACAAAGGGAACAGGGGCAGCCCCAGCATTTT. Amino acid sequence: CATQQREQGQPQHF.